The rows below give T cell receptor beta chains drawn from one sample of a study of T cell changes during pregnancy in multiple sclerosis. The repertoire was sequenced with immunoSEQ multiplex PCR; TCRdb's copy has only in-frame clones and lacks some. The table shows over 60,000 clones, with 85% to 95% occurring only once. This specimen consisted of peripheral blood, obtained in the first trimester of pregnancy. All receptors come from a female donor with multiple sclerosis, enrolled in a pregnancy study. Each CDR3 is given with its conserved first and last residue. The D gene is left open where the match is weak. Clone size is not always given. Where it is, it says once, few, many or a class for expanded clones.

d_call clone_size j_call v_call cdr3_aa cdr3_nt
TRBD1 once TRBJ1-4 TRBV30 CAWSPTGRGEKLFF TGTGCCTGGAGTCCGACAGGGCGAGGGGAAAAACTGTTTTTT
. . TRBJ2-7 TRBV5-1 CASSFRQGILYEQYF TGCGCCAGCAGCTTCAGGCAGGGGATACTCTACGAGCAGTACTTC
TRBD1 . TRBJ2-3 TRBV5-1 CASSISQGAADTQYF TGCGCCAGCAGCATTTCACAGGGGGCTGCAGATACGCAGTATTTT
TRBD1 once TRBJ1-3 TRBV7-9 CASSSSQGAETGNTIYF TGTGCCAGCAGCTCCTCACAGGGGGCAGAAACTGGAAACACCATATATTTT
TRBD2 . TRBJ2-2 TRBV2 CASSGGGRTNTGELFF TGTGCCAGCAGTGGAGGCGGGAGAACAAACACCGGGGAGCTGTTTTTT
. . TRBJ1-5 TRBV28 CASRRTVYSNQPQHF TGTGCCAGCAGAAGGACAGTTTATAGCAATCAGCCCCAGCATTTT
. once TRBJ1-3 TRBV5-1 CASSPQGSGNTIYF TGCGCCAGCAGCCCCCAGGGCTCTGGAAACACCATATATTTT
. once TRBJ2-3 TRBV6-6 CASSTLADTQYF TGTGCCAGCAGTACTCTAGCGGATACGCAGTATTTT
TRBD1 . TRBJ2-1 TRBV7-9 CASSLGTGAHNEQFF TGTGCCAGCAGCCTCGGGACAGGGGCCCACAATGAGCAGTTCTTC
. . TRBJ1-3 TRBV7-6 CASSLGVGISGNTIYF TGTGCCAGCAGCTTAGGGGTCGGGATCTCTGGAAACACCATATATTTT
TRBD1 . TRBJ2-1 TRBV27 CASSLLRGQGDNEQFF TGTGCCAGCAGTTTACTACGGGGACAGGGGGACAATGAGCAGTTCTTC
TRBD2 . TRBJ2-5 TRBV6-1 CASNLAGGRETQYF TGTGCCAGCAATCTAGCGGGGGGACGAGAGACCCAGTACTTC
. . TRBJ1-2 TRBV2 CASSLAGLGDGYTF TGTGCCAGCAGCCTGGCGGGGCTCGGCGATGGCTACACCTTC
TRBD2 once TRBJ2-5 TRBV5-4 CASSSEPSGEGTSTQYF TGTGCCAGCAGCTCTGAACCTTCGGGGGAGGGAACCTCGACCCAGTACTTC
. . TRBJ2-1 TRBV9 CASSVTGVSYNEQFF TGTGCCAGCAGCGTAACCGGGGTCTCCTACAATGAGCAGTTCTTC